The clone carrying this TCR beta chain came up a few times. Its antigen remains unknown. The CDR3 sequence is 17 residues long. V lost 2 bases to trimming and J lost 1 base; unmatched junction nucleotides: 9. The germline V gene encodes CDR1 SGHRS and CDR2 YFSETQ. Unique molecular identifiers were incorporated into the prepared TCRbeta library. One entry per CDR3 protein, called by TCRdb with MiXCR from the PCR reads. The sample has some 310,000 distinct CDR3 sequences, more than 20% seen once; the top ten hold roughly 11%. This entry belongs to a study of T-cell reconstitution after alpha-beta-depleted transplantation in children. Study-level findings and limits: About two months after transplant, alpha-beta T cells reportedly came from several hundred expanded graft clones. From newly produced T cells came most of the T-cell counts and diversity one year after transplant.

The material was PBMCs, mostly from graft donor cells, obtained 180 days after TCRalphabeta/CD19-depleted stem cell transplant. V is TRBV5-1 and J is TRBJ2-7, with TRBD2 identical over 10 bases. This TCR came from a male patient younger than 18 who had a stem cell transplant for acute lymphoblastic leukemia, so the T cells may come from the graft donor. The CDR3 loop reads CASSFLPLAGGSYEQYF. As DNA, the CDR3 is TGCGCCAGCAGCTTCCTTCCCTTAGCGGGAGGATCCTACGAGCAGTACTTC.